Presented here are 25 T cell receptor beta chains from one specimen sequenced in a study of blood T cell repertoires in COVID-19. Sequencing used immunoSEQ multiplex PCR; TCRdb keeps in-frame clones, though not all of them. The sample gives 150,000 to 200,000 clones, around 95% of which show up once; 0.76% is in the top ten. The sample consisted of peripheral blood. The receptors shown here come from a man between 25 and 39 years old with COVID-19, enrolled during active disease.

The V gene is TRBV3-1 (or the pseudogene TRBV3-2), the J gene TRBJ1-1, with no clear D. The germline V gene encodes CDR1 LGHDT and CDR2 YNNKEL (reference sequence). The CDR3 sequence is 13 residues long. V lost 3 bases and J lost 2, with 7 bases in between. The CDR3, as DNA: TGTGCCAGCAGCCAGACAATAAACACTGAAGCTTTCTTT. Translated: CASSQTINTEAFF.

The chain combines TRBV6-2 or TRBV6-3 with TRBJ2-7, with 13 bases that match TRBD2. Germline CDR1 is MNHEY and CDR2 is SVGEGT. There are 14 residues in the CDR3. The J segment lost 4 bases and the V segment lost 5 bases, leaving 2 bases of the junction unmatched. CDR3 sequence: CASSGLAGAYEQYF. The CDR3 DNA reads TGTGCCAGCAGTGGACTAGCGGGGGCGTACGAGCAGTACTTC.

The V call is TRBV3-1 (or the pseudogene TRBV3-2), the J call TRBJ1-2; D is ambiguous. This CDR3 is 13 amino acids long. Germline values: CDR1 LGHDT, CDR2 YNNKEL (reference sequence). V was pared by 1 base and J by 8 bases, with 11 bases between. The CDR3 region has the DNA TGTGCCAGCAGCCAAGCGAGGGTGTGGGGCTACACCTTC. Translation gives CASSQARVWGYTF.

This clone turned up a few times. V usage is TRBV6-5 and J usage is TRBJ1-2, with 7 bases lining up with TRBD1. CDR3 length: 13 amino acids. Looked up from germline, CDR1 is MNHEY and CDR2 is SVGAGI. V lost 10 bases and J lost 5; bases outside the gene matches: 10. CDR3 nucleotide sequence: TGTGCCACTTATGTAACAGGGGTATATGGCTACACCTTC. Translated, it gives CATYVTGVYGYTF.

The J gene is TRBJ1-1, the V gene TRBV29-1; 11 bases line up with TRBD1. The CDR3 consists of 14 residues. CDR1 and CDR2 (germline): SQVTM, ANQGSEA. The V segment lost 4 bases and the J segment 4 bases; nucleotides outside the gene matches: 5. Written as DNA, the CDR3 is TGCAGCGTTGTATTTGGGACAGGGGGCACTGAAGCTTTCTTT. Its protein product is CSVVFGTGGTEAFF.

The chain recombines TRBV27 with TRBJ2-3, with 10 bases matching TRBD1. V shed 10 bases, J shed 0 bases, and the junction held 7 bases outside the gene matches. Looked up from germline, CDR1 is MNHEY and CDR2 is SMNVEV (reference sequence). The CDR3 length is 15 residues. The CDR3 spells CATTKDRGSTDTQYF. The DNA of the CDR3 is TGTGCCACCACCAAGGACAGGGGGAGCACAGATACGCAGTATTTT.

The chain combines TRBV28 with TRBJ1-2; 9 bases map to TRBD1. CDR1 MDHEN and CDR2 SYDVKM come from the germline V gene. V gave up 6 bases and J gave up 1 base; unmatched junction bases: 9. This CDR3 has 16 amino acids. CDR3 DNA: TGTGCCAGCAGCCCCGGGACAGGGAGAGTTAACTATGGCTACACCTTC. Amino acids: CASSPGTGRVNYGYTF.

The chain employs TRBV6-5 and TRBJ1-3; 9 bases line up with TRBD1. V was clipped by 5 bases and J by 3 bases; unmatched bases: 5. CDR1 and CDR2 from the germline V gene are MNHEY and SVGAGI. The CDR3 is made up of 15 amino acids. CDR3: CASSPGTGSGNTIYF. The CDR3 region has the DNA TGTGCCAGCAGTCCCGGGACAGGGAGTGGAAACACCATATATTTT.

The chain uses TRBV5-4 and TRBJ2-1; possible D gene TRBD2, 6 bases. Between the trimmed V and J ends, which lost 4 bases and 8 bases, there was a span of 16 bases. Germline loops: CDR1 SGHNT, CDR2 YYREEE (reference sequence). The CDR3 has 14 amino acids. CDR3 bases: TGTGCCAGCAGCAACCGGGAGCTTGGGGATGAGCAGTTCTTC. It is translated as CASSNRELGDEQFF.

The genes are TRBV5-1 and TRBJ1-3; D may be TRBD1 (6 bases). The germline V gene encodes CDR1 SGHRS and CDR2 YFSETQ. Trimming shortened V by 4 bases and J by 0 bases, and 17 bases separated the two germline ends. This CDR3 contains 17 residues. The CDR3 region has the DNA TGCGCCAGCAGCCTGGGTAGGGGGACAAGCTCTGGAAACACCATATATTTT. It specifies CASSLGRGTSSGNTIYF.

The chain carries TRBV10-3 and TRBJ2-5; 8 bases map to TRBD2. CDR3 length equals 16 residues. The V gene's germline CDR1 is ENHRY and CDR2 SYGVKD. Unmatched junction bases numbered 6, after V lost 1 base and J lost 2 bases. For the CDR3, the DNA is TGTGCCATCAGTGAGTACAGCGGGAGCACACAAGAGACCCAGTACTTC. Translating it yields CAISEYSGSTQETQYF.

This chain links TRBV9 with TRBJ2-2; D ambiguous. V was pared by 3 bases and J by 8 bases, with 14 bases between. The CDR3 contains 14 residues. CDR1 SGDLS and CDR2 YYNGEE come from the germline V gene. The CDR3 loop reads CASSGHLEMGELFF. The CDR3 nucleotides are TGTGCCAGCAGCGGACACTTGGAAATGGGGGAGCTGTTTTTT. The variable domain in full, with the rest retrieved from reference TRBV9 and TRBJ2-2, is DSGVTQTPKHLITATGQRVTLRCSPRSGDLSVYWYQQSLDQGLQFLIQYYNGEERAKGNILERFSAQQFPDLHSELNLSSLELGDSALYFCASSGHLEMGELFFGEGSRLTVL.

V gene TRBV5-4 combines with J gene TRBJ1-5; TRBD1 matches at 7 bases. Trimming removed 6 bases from V and 4 bases from J; junction bases left unmatched: 22. In germline, CDR1 is SGHNT, CDR2 YYREEE (reference sequence). The CDR3 covers 19 residues. CDR3 nucleotides: TGTGCCAGCAAACCTAGGGGGGCACTCGGGACAGTTTCTAATCAGCCCCAGCATTTT. Amino acids: CASKPRGALGTVSNQPQHF.

The J gene is TRBJ2-5, the V gene TRBV5-4; TRBD2 agrees at 9 bases. The CDR3 sequence is 16 residues long. Trimming removed 4 bases from V and 4 bases from J; junction bases left unmatched: 11. Germline CDR1 reads SGHNT; CDR2 reads YYREEE (reference sequence). In nucleotides, the CDR3 is TGTGCCAGCAGCGCGGGGCAGCGGGGGGCTACAGAGACCCAGTACTTC. Translated: CASSAGQRGATETQYF.

The V call is TRBV19, the J call TRBJ1-3; D is unclear. V was pared by 8 bases and J by 1 base, with 6 bases between. Germline CDR1 reads LNHDA; CDR2 reads SQIVND (reference sequence). The CDR3 is 12 amino acids. CDR3 amino acids: CASQASGNTIYF. The CDR3 coding sequence is TGTGCCAGTCAGGCTTCTGGAAACACCATATATTTT. The whole variable domain, filled in from reference TRBV19 and TRBJ1-3, reads DGGITQSPKYLFRKEGQNVTLSCEQNLNHDAMYWYRQDPGQGLRLIYYSQIVNDFQKGDIAEGYSVSREKKESFPLTVTSAQKNPTAFYLCASQASGNTIYFGEGSWLTVV.

The chain couples TRBV6-5 to TRBJ1-5; D unresolved. The length of the CDR3 is 14 residues. From germline, CDR1 is MNHEY and CDR2 SVGAGI. Trimming pared 6 bases from V and 4 bases from J, leaving 13 bases between. The CDR3 sequence is CASRSITRNQPQHF. CDR3 coding DNA: TGTGCCAGCAGAAGCATAACGCGGAATCAGCCCCAGCATTTT.

The gene calls are TRBV3-1 (or the pseudogene TRBV3-2) and TRBJ2-1, with 7 bases that match TRBD1. The CDR3 has 14 amino acids. Germline values: CDR1 LGHDT, CDR2 YNNKEL (reference sequence). After removal of 4 bases from V and 4 bases from J, the junction contained 4 bases not matched to a gene. The CDR3 bases are TGTGCCAGCAGCCCGACAGGGTTATACAATGAGCAGTTCTTC. Its protein product is CASSPTGLYNEQFF.

This rearrangement joins TRBV24-1 to TRBJ1-2; 7 bases line up with TRBD1. V gave up 4 bases and J gave up 0 bases; unmatched junction bases: 7. Germline V gives CDR1 KGHDR, CDR2 SFDVKD. The CDR3 extends over 16 amino acids. The CDR3 DNA sequence: TGTGCCACCAGTGAAATAGGGGACAGTACTAACTATGGCTACACCTTC. Its translation: CATSEIGDSTNYGYTF.

The chain has TRBV4-1 and TRBJ2-7; 8 bases fit TRBD2. The CDR3 consists of 16 residues. The J segment lost 2 bases and the V segment lost 1 base, leaving 7 bases of the junction unmatched. The germline V gene encodes CDR1 MGHRA and CDR2 YSYEKL. The CDR3 is CASSQVSAGGTYEQYF. The DNA for the CDR3 is TGCGCCAGCAGCCAAGTCTCCGCGGGGGGTACCTACGAGCAGTACTTC.

This clone was found once. The chain has TRBV5-6 and TRBJ1-5; no clear D gene. This CDR3 is built from 12 residues. Germline V gene lookup returns CDR1 SGHDT and CDR2 YYEEEE. V lost 2 bases, J lost 4 bases, and 4 bases lay in between. This CDR3 reads CASSFYNQPQHF. The CDR3 DNA reads TGTGCCAGCAGCTTTTATAATCAGCCCCAGCATTTT.

The V call is TRBV29-1, the J call TRBJ1-2; tentative D call: TRBD1 (6 bases). The CDR3 has 15 residues. V lost 3 bases, J lost 8 bases, and 22 bases lay in between. The V gene's germline CDR1 is SQVTM and CDR2 ANQGSEA. CDR3 sequence (DNA): TGCAGCGTTGACGGCGTGGTGAGGGGGATAGGGGGCTACACCTTC. This sequence encodes CSVDGVVRGIGGYTF.

This clone was observed once. The chain links TRBV2 to TRBJ1-4; the D gene is possibly TRBD1 (5 bases). The CDR3 runs 14 residues. Germline V lookup: CDR1 SNHLY, CDR2 FYNNEI. V lost 6 bases and J lost 0, with 8 bases in between. The CDR3 DNA is TGTGCCAGCAGGACAGTTGCAACTAATGAAAAACTGTTTTTT. Its translation is CASRTVATNEKLFF.

Only a few counts were recorded for this clone. V usage is TRBV14 and J usage is TRBJ2-7; TRBD2 might be the D (6 bases). V gave up 0 bases and J gave up 3 bases, with 9 bases separating them. This CDR3 has 14 amino acids. In germline, CDR1 is SGHDN, CDR2 FVKESK. Here the CDR3 DNA reads TGTGCCAGCAGCCAAGAGATGCGGGGCTACGAGCAGTACTTC. Translated: CASSQEMRGYEQYF.

The chain recombines TRBV6-5 with TRBJ2-5; TRBD1 aligns across 9 bases. Trimming cost V 4 bases and J 4 bases; bases outside gene matches: 10. The CDR3 runs to 16 residues. CDR1 is MNHEY and CDR2 is SVGAGI in the germline V gene. The CDR3 spells CASSLQGAAGLETQYF. CDR3 DNA: TGTGCCAGCAGTTTACAGGGGGCGGCGGGTTTAGAGACCCAGTACTTC.

V and J are TRBV27 and TRBJ1-2; D is perhaps TRBD1 (5 bases). Trimming took 5 bases from V and 4 from J, leaving 11 bases between them. In germline, CDR1 is MNHEY, CDR2 SMNVEV (reference sequence). The CDR3 loop spans 13 amino acids. The CDR3 spells CASSPAGPYGYTF. CDR3 in DNA: TGTGCCAGCAGTCCGGCAGGGCCCTATGGCTACACCTTC.